A single sample gave rise to the 15 T cell receptor beta chains below, sequenced in a study of breast tumors, draining lymph nodes, adjacent tissues. TCRdb analysed the multiplex PCR reads with MiXCR anew, one entry per CDR3 protein. The sample lists approximately 190,000 distinct CDR3 sequences; approximately 31% were seen once. Samples came from axillary lymph nodes draining the breast cancer. The sequencing input was axillary lymph node tissue. The receptors were sampled from a female donor with breast cancer. Some clones in this sample may be carry-over from other donors' samples.

The table lists this clonotype with many counts. The DNA of the CDR3 is TGTGCCACGTCGGTTAGCGGTGCGAACACCGGGGAGCTGTTTTTT. It specifies CATSVSGANTGELFF. The chain carries TRBV15 and TRBJ2-2, with a tentative D call TRBD2 (6 bases). The V gene's germline CDR1 is LNHNV and CDR2 YYDKDF (reference sequence). Trimming pared 9 bases from V and 0 bases from J, leaving 14 bases between. The CDR3 length is 15 residues.

This clonotype came up many times. V and J are TRBV7-9 and TRBJ2-5, with a possible D match to TRBD1 (6 bases). V lost 5 bases and J lost 1, with 17 bases in between. The CDR3 extends over 16 amino acids. Per the germline V gene, CDR1 is SEHNR and CDR2 is FQNEAQ (reference sequence). In nucleotides, the CDR3 is TGTGCCAGCAGCGATATGGACAGCGAGTTCCAAGAGACCCAGTACTTC. It codes for CASSDMDSEFQETQYF. Full variable domain (outside the CDR3, taken from reference TRBV7-9 and TRBJ2-5): DTGVSQNPRHKITKRGQNVTFRCDPISEHNRLYWYRQTLGQGPEFLTYFQNEAQLEKSRLLSDRFSAERPKGSFSTLEIQRTEQGDSAMYLCASSDMDSEFQETQYFGPGTRLLVL.

A few counts support this clonotype. The chain combines TRBV6-5 with TRBJ1-1; 12 bases agree with TRBD1. The CDR3 is 15 amino acids. Trimming took 5 bases from V and 11 from J; bases not matched to a gene: 12. Germline V lookup: CDR1 MNHEY, CDR2 SVGAGI. The CDR3 DNA follows: TGTGCCAGCAGTCGAGCCCTAGGGACAGGGGGCTCTGCTTTCTTT. Amino acids: CASSRALGTGGSAFF.

This clonotype was counted at least ten times. The J gene is TRBJ2-7, the V gene TRBV12-3 or TRBV12-4; D is possibly TRBD1 (6 bases). Deletions cut 3 bases from V and 5 bases from J, with 17 bases between. This CDR3 contains 15 residues. The CDR3 coding sequence is TGTGCCAGCAGTTTCGCCAACAATGGGGGCCACGAGCAGTACTTC. It encodes CASSFANNGGHEQYF.

The V call is TRBV19, the J call TRBJ1-3; D is undetermined. The V gene's germline CDR1 is LNHDA and CDR2 SQIVND (reference sequence). The V gene lost 4 bases and the J gene lost 8 bases, with 18 bases spanning the gap. The CDR3 runs to 15 residues. The CDR3 nucleotides read TGTGCCAGTAGTACCTTAATCCGTGTGGGCTACACCATATATTTT. As protein: CASSTLIRVGYTIYF. The whole variable domain, remainder taken from reference TRBV19 and TRBJ1-3, is DGGITQSPKYLFRKEGQNVTLSCEQNLNHDAMYWYRQDPGQGLRLIYYSQIVNDFQKGDIAEGYSVSREKKESFPLTVTSAQKNPTAFYLCASSTLIRVGYTIYFGEGSWLTVV.

The chain uses TRBV7-2 and TRBJ2-7, with D unclear. This CDR3 contains 11 residues. Germline V gives CDR1 SGHTA, CDR2 FQGNSA. Trimming removed 5 bases from V and 9 bases from J, with 11 bases in between. CDR3 amino acids: CASSTTKMQYF. The CDR3 coding sequence is TGTGCCAGCAGCACCACAAAGATGCAGTACTTC.

On this clonotype: Given a much more abundant clone one base away, this may be a read error. This chain uses TRBV6-5 with TRBJ2-5, with TRBD1 as a possible D gene (5 bases). With 5 bases removed from V and 1 base from J, the gap between germline ends came to 14 bases. The CDR3 sequence is 15 residues long. Germline loops: CDR1 MNHEY, CDR2 SVGAGI. The CDR3 nucleotides read TGTGCCAGCAGTCCTCAGACAGAGTCCCAAGAGACCCAGTACTTC. This encodes CASSPQTESQETQYF.

This clonotype appeared many times. The chain is built from TRBV24-1 and TRBJ2-3, with D possibly matching TRBD1 (7 bases). CDR1 is KGHDR and CDR2 is SFDVKD in the germline V gene. CDR3 length equals 17 residues. Trimming removed 4 bases from V and 2 bases from J, with 18 bases in between. The DNA of the CDR3 is TGTGCCACCAGTGACCGGGGGAGGCAGGGGGACACAGATACGCAGTATTTT. Translated, it gives CATSDRGRQGDTDTQYF.

This clonotype was counted a single time. This chain uses TRBV29-1 with TRBJ1-2; 11 nucleotides line up with TRBD1. Germline CDR1 SQVTM, CDR2 ANQGSEA. This CDR3 is 14 amino acids long. Germline trimming cut 3 bases from V and 4 bases from J; bases unmatched to any gene: 4. This CDR3 is CSVDRTGGSYGYTF. CDR3 nucleotides: TGCAGCGTTGACCGGACAGGGGGCTCCTATGGCTACACCTTC.

This clonotype has at least ten counts. In DNA, the CDR3 is TGTGCCAGTAGTATAGAGGGACTTAACTACAATGAGCAGTTCTTC. It specifies CASSIEGLNYNEQFF. This chain connects TRBV19 to TRBJ2-1; D perhaps matches TRBD2 (6 bases). Germline V lookup: CDR1 LNHDA, CDR2 SQIVND (reference sequence). V shed 0 bases and J shed 3 bases, with 9 bases lying between them. This CDR3 has 15 amino acids.

This clonotype was recorded at least ten times. This rearrangement joins TRBV20-1 to TRBJ1-6, with TRBD1 as a possible D gene (5 bases). CDR3 length equals 13 residues. Germline V gene data show CDR1 as DFQATT and CDR2 as SNEGSKA (reference sequence). V was pared by 6 bases and J by 7 bases, with 13 bases between. The DNA for the CDR3 is TGCAGTGCCCGACCAGGGATCAATTCACCCCTCCACTTT. Translation gives CSARPGINSPLHF.

This clonotype was recorded many times. The V and J genes are TRBV7-2 and TRBJ2-7; perhaps TRBD2 as D (6 bases). V gave up 5 bases and J gave up 3 bases, with 14 bases separating them. This CDR3 has 14 amino acids. Per germline, CDR1 SGHTA and CDR2 FQGNSA. Here the CDR3 DNA reads TGTGCCAGCAGCGGAGGCGGGATATTCTACGAGCAGTACTTC. Encoded protein: CASSGGGIFYEQYF.

This clonotype came up a few times. The V call is TRBV18, the J call TRBJ2-7, with a weak D call TRBD1 (5 bases). V was shortened by 2 bases and J by 6 bases, with 23 bases between the two germline ends. This CDR3 comprises 17 residues. Germline-derived CDR1 and CDR2 are KGHSH and LQKENI. In nucleotides, the CDR3 is TGTGCCAGCTCACCAAGGTCCCAGGGTCAAGTCACTCTCGAGCAGTACTTC. It codes for CASSPRSQGQVTLEQYF.

In this sample, this clonotype turned up a few times. The V gene is TRBV5-1, the J gene TRBJ1-1, with a weak D call TRBD1 (6 bases). Trimming took 6 bases from V and 7 from J, leaving 7 bases between them. The V gene's germline CDR1 is SGHRS and CDR2 YFSETQ. There are 10 residues in the CDR3. CDR3 in amino acids: CASKGGEAFF. Here the CDR3 DNA reads TGCGCCAGCAAAGGGGGTGAAGCTTTCTTT.

This clonotype was detected many times. The J gene is TRBJ2-2, the V gene TRBV20-1, with a tentative D call TRBD1 (5 bases). The V gene lost 2 bases and the J gene lost 6 bases, with 7 bases spanning the gap. CDR1 and CDR2 (germline): DFQATT, SNEGSKA (reference sequence). CDR3 length equals 12 residues. This chain's CDR3 is CSARLGAGELFF. Written as DNA, the CDR3 is TGCAGTGCTAGATTAGGGGCCGGGGAGCTGTTTTTT.